This TCR beta chain was identified during a study of cytomegalovirus exposure and HLA in healthy donors. Concerning this clone: Its specificity is not known.

Germline assignment: CDR1 SGDLS and CDR2 YYNGEE. The CDR3 is 14 amino acids. V gave up 0 bases and J gave up 2 bases, with 8 bases separating them. Primers for the PCR totalled 60 Vbeta and 13 Jbeta. Libraries were prepared by immunoSEQ multiplex PCR; TCRdb keeps only in-frame clonotypes and omits some of them. Among 75,000 to 95,000 clones listed, 69% were seen once. Points from the study as a whole: The dataset shows that most TCR sequences were rare, while some public TCRs occurred in many donors. Several of the most significant clusters appeared linked to common viral pathogens, based on a later analysis. From TCR beta sequences, most subjects' HLA-A and HLA-B alleles were reportedly predicted accurately.

The gene calls are TRBV9 and TRBJ1-1; no firm D call. Specimen: PBMCs. The receptor was isolated from a man aged 45-65 years in good health and CMV-seronegative. The CDR3 reads CASSVVVRNTEAFF. Written as DNA, the CDR3 is TGTGCCAGCAGCGTAGTAGTGAGAAACACTGAAGCTTTCTTT. The variable domain in full, with the rest retrieved from reference TRBV9 and TRBJ1-1, is DSGVTQTPKHLITATGQRVTLRCSPRSGDLSVYWYQQSLDQGLQFLIQYYNGEERAKGNILERFSAQQFPDLHSELNLSSLELGDSALYFCASSVVVRNTEAFFGQGTRLTVV.